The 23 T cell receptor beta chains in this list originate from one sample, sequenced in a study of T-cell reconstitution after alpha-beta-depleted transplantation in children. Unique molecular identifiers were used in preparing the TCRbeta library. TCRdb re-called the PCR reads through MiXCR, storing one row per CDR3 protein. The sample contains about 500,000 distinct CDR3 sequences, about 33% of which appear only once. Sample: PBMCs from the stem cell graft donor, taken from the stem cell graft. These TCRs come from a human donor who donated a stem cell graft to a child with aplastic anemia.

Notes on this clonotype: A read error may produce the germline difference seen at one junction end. CDR3 nucleotide sequence: TGTGCCAGCAGCTTAAGGGCGGGAGGGCCCTTAGCCAAAAACAGTCAGTACTTC. Its protein is CASSLRAGGPLAKNSQYF. This chain connects TRBV7-2 to TRBJ2-4; TRBD2 matches 9 bases. The CDR3 length is 18 residues. Germline CDR1 reads SGHTA; CDR2 reads FQGNSA.

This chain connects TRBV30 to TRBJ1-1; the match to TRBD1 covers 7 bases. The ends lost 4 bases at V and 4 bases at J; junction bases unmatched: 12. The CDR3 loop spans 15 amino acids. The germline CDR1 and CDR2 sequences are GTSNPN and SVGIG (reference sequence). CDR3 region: CAWIGQAPQGTEAFF. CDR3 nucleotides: TGTGCCTGGATTGGACAGGCCCCCCAGGGCACTGAAGCTTTCTTT.

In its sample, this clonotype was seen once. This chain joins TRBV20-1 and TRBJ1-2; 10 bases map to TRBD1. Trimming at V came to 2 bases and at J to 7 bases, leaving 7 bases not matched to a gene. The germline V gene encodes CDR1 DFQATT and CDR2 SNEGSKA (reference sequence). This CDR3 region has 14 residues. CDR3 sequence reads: CSARPKTGGSGYTF. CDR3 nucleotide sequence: TGCAGTGCTAGACCCAAGACAGGGGGCTCTGGCTACACCTTC.

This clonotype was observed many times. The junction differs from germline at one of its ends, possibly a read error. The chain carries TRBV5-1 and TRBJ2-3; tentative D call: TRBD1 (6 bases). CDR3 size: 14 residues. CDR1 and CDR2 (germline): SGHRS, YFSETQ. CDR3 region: CASSLDSSTDTQYF. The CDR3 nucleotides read TGTGCCAGCAGTTTGGACAGTAGCACAGATACGCAGTATTTT.

DNA for the CDR3: TGCAGTGCTAGAGAAGGACCCGGGACCAACGGTGAGCAGTACTTC. This translates into CSAREGPGTNGEQYF. The gene calls are TRBV20-1 and TRBJ2-7; tentatively, D is TRBD1 or TRBD2 (5 bases each). V dropped 0 bases and J dropped 7 bases, with 19 bases sitting between them. This CDR3 is 15 amino acids long. Germline V gene lookup returns CDR1 DFQATT and CDR2 SNEGSKA (reference sequence).

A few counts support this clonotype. CDR3 sequence (DNA): TGTGCCTGGAGTCGTACAGGGCTACGGGAAAAACTGTTTTTT. It encodes CAWSRTGLREKLFF. The gene calls are TRBV30 and TRBJ1-4; a possible D gene is TRBD1 (6 bases). V lost 2 bases to trimming and J lost 8 bases, with 15 bases between them. CDR1 and CDR2 from the germline V gene are GTSNPN and SVGIG (reference sequence). There are 14 residues in the CDR3.

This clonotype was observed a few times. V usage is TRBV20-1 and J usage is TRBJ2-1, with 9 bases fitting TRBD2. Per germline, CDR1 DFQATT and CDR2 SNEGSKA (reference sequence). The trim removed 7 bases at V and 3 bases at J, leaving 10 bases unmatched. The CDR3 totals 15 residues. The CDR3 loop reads CSVPGLALNYNEQFF. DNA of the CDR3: TGCAGTGTTCCGGGACTAGCCCTAAACTACAATGAGCAGTTCTTC.

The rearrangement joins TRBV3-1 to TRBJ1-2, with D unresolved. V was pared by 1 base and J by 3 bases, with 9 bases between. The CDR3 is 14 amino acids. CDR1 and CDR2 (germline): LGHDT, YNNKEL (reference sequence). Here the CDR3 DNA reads TGTGCCAGCAGCCAAGGAGGGAACGACTATGGCTACACCTTC. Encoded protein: CASSQGGNDYGYTF.

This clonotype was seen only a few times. This chain's CDR3 is CASSSQGTAGFQYF. DNA for the CDR3: TGTGCCAGCAGTTCCCAGGGCACGGCGGGATTCCAGTATTTT. The gene calls are TRBV12-3 or TRBV12-4 and TRBJ2-3, with D possibly being TRBD2 (6 bases). CDR3 size: 14 residues. Trimming stripped 4 bases from V and 12 bases from J, with 20 bases between.

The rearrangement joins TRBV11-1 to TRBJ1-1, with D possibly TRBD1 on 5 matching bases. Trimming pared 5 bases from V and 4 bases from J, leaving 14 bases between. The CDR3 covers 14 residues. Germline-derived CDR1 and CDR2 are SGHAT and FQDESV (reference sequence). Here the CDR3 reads CASSADQGGTEAFF. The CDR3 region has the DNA TGTGCCAGCAGCGCTGACCAGGGCGGCACTGAAGCTTTCTTT.

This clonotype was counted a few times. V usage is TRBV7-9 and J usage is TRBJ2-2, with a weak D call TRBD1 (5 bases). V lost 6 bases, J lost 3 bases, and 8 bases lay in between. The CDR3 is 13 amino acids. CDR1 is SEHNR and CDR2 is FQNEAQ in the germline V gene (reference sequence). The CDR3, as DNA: TGTGCCAGCAGATTCAGGGACACCGGGGAGCTGTTTTTT. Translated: CASRFRDTGELFF.

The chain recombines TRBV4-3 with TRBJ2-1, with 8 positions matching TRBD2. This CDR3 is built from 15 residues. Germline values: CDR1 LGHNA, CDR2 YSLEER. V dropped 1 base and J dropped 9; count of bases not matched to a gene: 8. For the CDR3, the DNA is TGCGCCAGCAGCCAAGTCTCCAGCGGGAGCACTGAGCAGTTCTTC. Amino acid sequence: CASSQVSSGSTEQFF.

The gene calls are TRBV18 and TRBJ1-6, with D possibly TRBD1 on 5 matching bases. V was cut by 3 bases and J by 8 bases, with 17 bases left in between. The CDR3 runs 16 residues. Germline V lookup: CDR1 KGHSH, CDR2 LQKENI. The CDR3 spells CASSPRKMGPDSPLHF. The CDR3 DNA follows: TGTGCCAGCTCACCGAGAAAGATGGGGCCAGATTCACCCCTCCACTTT.

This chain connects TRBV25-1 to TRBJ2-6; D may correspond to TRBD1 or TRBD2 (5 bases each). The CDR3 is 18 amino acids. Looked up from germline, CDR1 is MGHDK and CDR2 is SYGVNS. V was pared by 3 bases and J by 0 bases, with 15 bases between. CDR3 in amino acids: CASSDRAGTPSGANVLTF. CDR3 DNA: TGTGCCAGCAGTGATCGAGCAGGGACCCCCTCTGGGGCCAACGTCCTGACTTTC.

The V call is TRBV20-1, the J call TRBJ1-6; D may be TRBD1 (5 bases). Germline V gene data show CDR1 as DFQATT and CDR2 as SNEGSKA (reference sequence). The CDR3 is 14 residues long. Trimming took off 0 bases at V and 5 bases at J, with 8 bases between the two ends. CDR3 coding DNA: TGCAGTGCTAGAGATGAGGGGAATAATTCACCCCTCCACTTT. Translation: CSARDEGNNSPLHF.

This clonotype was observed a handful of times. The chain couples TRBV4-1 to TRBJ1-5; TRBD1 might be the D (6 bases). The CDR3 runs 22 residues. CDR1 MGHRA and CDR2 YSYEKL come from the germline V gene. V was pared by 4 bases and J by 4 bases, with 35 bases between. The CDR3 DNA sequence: TGCGCCAGCAGCCCGTACCCATTTAAAACAAGAACAGGGCAGTCGAAGAATCAGCCCCAGCATTTT. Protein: CASSPYPFKTRTGQSKNQPQHF.

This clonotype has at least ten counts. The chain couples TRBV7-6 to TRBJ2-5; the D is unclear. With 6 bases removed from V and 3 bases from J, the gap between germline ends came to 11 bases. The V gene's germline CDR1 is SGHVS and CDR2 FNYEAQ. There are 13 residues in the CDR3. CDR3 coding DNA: TGTGCCAGCAGTTCCACGGGTGAAGAGACCCAGTACTTC. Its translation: CASSSTGEETQYF. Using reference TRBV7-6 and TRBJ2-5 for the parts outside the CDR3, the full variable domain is GAGVSQSPRYKVTKRGQDVALRCDPISGHVSLYWYRQALGQGPEFLTYFNYEAQQDKSGLPNDRFSAERPEGSISTLTIQRTEQRDSAMYRCASSSTGEETQYFGPGTRLLVL.

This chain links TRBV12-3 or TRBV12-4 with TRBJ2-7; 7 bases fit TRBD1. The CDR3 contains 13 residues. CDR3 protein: CASSQGGRYEHYV. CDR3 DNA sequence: TGTGCCAGCTCACAAGGGGGCCGGTACGAGCATTACGTC.

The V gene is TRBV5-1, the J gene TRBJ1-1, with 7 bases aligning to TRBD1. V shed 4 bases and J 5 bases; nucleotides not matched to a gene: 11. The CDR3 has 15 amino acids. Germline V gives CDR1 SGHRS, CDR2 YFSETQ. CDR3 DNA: TGCGCCAGCAGCCTGGGACAGATTTGGAGAACTGAAGCTTTCTTT. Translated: CASSLGQIWRTEAFF.

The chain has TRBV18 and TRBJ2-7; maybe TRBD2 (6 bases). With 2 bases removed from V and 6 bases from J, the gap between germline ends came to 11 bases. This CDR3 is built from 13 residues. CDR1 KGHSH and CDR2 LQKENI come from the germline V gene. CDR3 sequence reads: CASSPLGGGEQYV. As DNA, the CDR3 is TGTGCCAGCTCACCATTGGGGGGAGGCGAGCAGTACGTC.

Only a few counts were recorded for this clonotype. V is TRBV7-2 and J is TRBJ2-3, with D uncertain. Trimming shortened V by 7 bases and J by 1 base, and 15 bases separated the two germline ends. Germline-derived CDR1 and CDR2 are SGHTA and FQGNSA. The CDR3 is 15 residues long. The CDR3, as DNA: TGTGCCAGCAACGTTCCAAGCCATGGCACAGATACGCAGTATTTT. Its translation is CASNVPSHGTDTQYF.

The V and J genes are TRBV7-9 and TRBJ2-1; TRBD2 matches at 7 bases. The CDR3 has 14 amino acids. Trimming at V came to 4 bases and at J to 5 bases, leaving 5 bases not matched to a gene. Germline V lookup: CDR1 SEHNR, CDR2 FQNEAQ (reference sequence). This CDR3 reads CASSWGGSNNEQFF. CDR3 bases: TGTGCCAGCAGCTGGGGGGGGTCCAACAATGAGCAGTTCTTC.

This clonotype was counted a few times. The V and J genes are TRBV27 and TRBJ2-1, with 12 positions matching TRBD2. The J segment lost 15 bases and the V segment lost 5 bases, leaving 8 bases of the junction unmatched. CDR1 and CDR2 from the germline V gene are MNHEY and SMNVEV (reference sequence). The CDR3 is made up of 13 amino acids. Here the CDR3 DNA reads TGTGCCAGCAGTCCGGGACTAGCGGGTCCGCTGTTCTTC. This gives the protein CASSPGLAGPLFF.